This T cell receptor beta chain emerged from a study of T cells in Graves' hyperthyroidism and ophthalmopathy. Trimming took off 0 bases at V and 4 bases at J, with 13 bases between the two ends. Germline-derived CDR1 and CDR2 are LNHDA and SQIVND (reference sequence). The CDR3 has 16 amino acids. Absence of ophthalmopathy progression within 18 months defined stable Graves' hyperthyroidism. Fresh peripheral blood, around 11 ml of it, supplied the PBMCs. This clonotype was counted a few times. Amplified TCR beta CDR3 regions came from RNA transcripts. The HTBI primer set drove a first-round RT-PCR of the TCR CDR3. TCRdb re-called the multiplex PCR reads through MiXCR, storing one row per CDR3 protein. Of about 550,000 distinct CDR3 sequences in the sample, less than 25% are singletons; the top ten hold about 25%.

Material: blood. The rearrangement uses TRBV19 and TRBJ1-5, with a tentative D call TRBD1 (5 bases). The receptor was isolated from a young man with Graves' hyperthyroidism. This CDR3 reads CASSIDSGRSNQPQHF. The CDR3 DNA follows: TGTGCCAGTAGTATAGACTCAGGGAGAAGTAATCAGCCCCAGCATTTT.